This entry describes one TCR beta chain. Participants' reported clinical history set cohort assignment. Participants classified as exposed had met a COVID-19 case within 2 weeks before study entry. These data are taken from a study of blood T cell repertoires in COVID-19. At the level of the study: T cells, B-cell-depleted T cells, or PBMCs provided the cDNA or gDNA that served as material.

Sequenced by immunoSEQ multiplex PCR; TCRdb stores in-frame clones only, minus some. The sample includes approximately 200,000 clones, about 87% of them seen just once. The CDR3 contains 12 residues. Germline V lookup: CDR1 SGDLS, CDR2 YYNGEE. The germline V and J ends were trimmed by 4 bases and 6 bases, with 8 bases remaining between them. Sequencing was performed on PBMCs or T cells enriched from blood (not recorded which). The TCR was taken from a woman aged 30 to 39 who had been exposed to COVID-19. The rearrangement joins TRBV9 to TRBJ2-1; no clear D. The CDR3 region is CASSPRSNEQFF. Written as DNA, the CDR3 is TGTGCCAGCAGCCCGCGTAGCAATGAGCAGTTCTTC.